The 12 T cell receptor beta chains given below trace back to one sample, sequenced in a study of beta chain features in type 1 diabetes. Investigators reverse transcribed all isolated RNA, so they sequenced expressed TCRB transcripts. TCRdb's table, derived via immunoSEQ multiplex PCR, lists solely in-frame clones and lacks some. The table records 600,000 to 650,000 clones, around a sixth of them present only once. Sequencing was performed on naive CD4+ T cells from blood. These receptors were obtained from a man aged 18 to 29 in good health.

This clone has only a few counts. The identical CDR3 is also encoded by other nucleotide sequences in the sample. V is TRBV27 and J is TRBJ1-2, with 7 positions matching TRBD1. In germline, CDR1 is MNHEY, CDR2 SMNVEV (reference sequence). CDR3 length equals 12 residues. V dropped 6 bases and J dropped 5; count of bases not matched to a gene: 3. The CDR3 nucleotides are TGTGCCAGCAGCTCAGGGGGGTATGGCTACACCTTC. It yields the protein CASSSGGYGYTF.

The chain employs TRBV7-9 and TRBJ2-5; the match to TRBD2 covers 8 bases. J was trimmed by 3 bases and V by 4 bases; bases with no gene match: 7. The germline V gene has CDR1 SEHNR and CDR2 FQNEAQ (reference sequence). The CDR3 consists of 15 residues. This CDR3 is CASSWWTSREETQYF. In nucleotides, the CDR3 is TGTGCCAGCAGCTGGTGGACTAGCCGGGAAGAGACCCAGTACTTC.

The rearrangement uses TRBV28 and TRBJ1-2; D remains ambiguous. V shed 5 bases and J shed 5 bases, with 12 bases lying between them. The CDR3 is made up of 13 amino acids. In germline, CDR1 is MDHEN, CDR2 SYDVKM. CDR3 loop: CASSRRPAYGYTF. CDR3 DNA: TGTGCCAGCAGTCGAAGGCCGGCGTATGGCTACACCTTC.

This clone appeared a few times. The rearrangement links TRBV19 to TRBJ1-6, with D perhaps TRBD1 (6 bases). The germline gives CDR1 LNHDA, CDR2 SQIVND (reference sequence). This CDR3 is built from 13 residues. V lost 4 bases, J lost 8 bases, and 9 bases lay in between. The CDR3 bases are TGTGCCAGTAGTACCAGGGGCGATTCACCCCTCCACTTT. Its protein product is CASSTRGDSPLHF.

This clone was seen a few times. V and J are TRBV6-6 and TRBJ1-1; tentatively, D is TRBD1 (6 bases). Germline V CDR1 and CDR2: MNHNY, SVGAGI (reference sequence). This CDR3 region has 14 residues. V was shortened by 2 bases and J by 2 bases, with 9 bases between the two germline ends. CDR3 nucleotides: TGTGCCAGCAGTTACCTGGGGGGCAACACTGAAGCTTTCTTT. Translation gives CASSYLGGNTEAFF.

The chain uses TRBV27 and TRBJ2-7, with 7 bases matching TRBD1. This CDR3 contains 14 residues. Germline CDR1 reads MNHEY; CDR2 reads SMNVEV (reference sequence). V dropped 4 bases and J dropped 3; count of bases not matched to a gene: 6. CDR3 sequence: CASSSHRGDYEQYF. CDR3 DNA sequence: TGTGCCAGCAGTTCACACAGGGGCGACTACGAGCAGTACTTC.

The chain carries TRBV9 and TRBJ2-3, with D perhaps matching TRBD1 (6 bases). The CDR3 spans 16 residues. Trimming removed 4 bases at V and 2 bases at J, with 17 bases between. Germline V gene data show CDR1 as SGDLS and CDR2 as YYNGEE. As DNA, the CDR3 is TGTGCCAGCAGCAGGGGGTTAGGGGATCCCACAGATACGCAGTATTTT. Translating gives CASSRGLGDPTDTQYF.

This clone was observed a few times. The chain uses TRBV9 and TRBJ2-5, with TRBD2 as a possible D gene (5 bases). The CDR3 sequence is 14 residues long. Trimming cost V 0 bases and J 3 bases, with 9 bases left between them. Germline V gene lookup returns CDR1 SGDLS and CDR2 YYNGEE. The CDR3 sequence is CASSVGYGEETQYF. The CDR3 coding sequence is TGTGCCAGCAGCGTAGGATACGGGGAAGAGACCCAGTACTTC.

The chain employs TRBV19 and TRBJ1-5; D is unclear. CDR3 size: 13 residues. With 6 bases removed from V and 5 bases from J, the gap between germline ends came to 11 bases. The germline gives CDR1 LNHDA, CDR2 SQIVND (reference sequence). CDR3 nucleotides: TGTGCCAGTAGAGGGAGAGTTGATCAGCCCCAGCATTTT. It codes for CASRGRVDQPQHF.

The chain has TRBV19 and TRBJ1-1, with TRBD1 identical over 8 bases. Trimming cost V 4 bases and J 4 bases; bases outside gene matches: 8. The germline V gene has CDR1 LNHDA and CDR2 SQIVND (reference sequence). This CDR3 region has 15 residues. The CDR3: CASSTATGVGTEAFF. The CDR3 coding sequence is TGTGCCAGTAGTACCGCGACAGGGGTTGGCACTGAAGCTTTCTTT.

This chain uses TRBV30 with TRBJ2-3; TRBD2 aligns across 10 bases. Losses at the gene ends were 2 bases for V and 3 bases for J; bases not matched to a gene: 8. The CDR3 covers 16 residues. The germline CDR1 and CDR2 sequences are GTSNPN and SVGIG (reference sequence). CDR3 amino acids: CAWSYSTSGSTDTQYF. The CDR3 DNA follows: TGTGCCTGGAGTTATTCGACTAGCGGGTCGACAGATACGCAGTATTTT.

J is TRBJ2-5 and V is TRBV14; the D is unclear. Trimming pared 0 bases from V and 6 bases from J, leaving 14 bases between. The CDR3 loop spans 15 amino acids. Germline V CDR1 and CDR2: SGHDN, FVKESK. CDR3 DNA sequence: TGTGCCAGCAGCCAAGATTGGGCAGGTGGGCAGACCCAGTACTTC. It is translated as CASSQDWAGGQTQYF.